The TCR beta chain described here comes from a study of cytomegalovirus exposure and HLA in healthy donors. On the study more broadly: Earlier work reported 117 million unique TCR beta sequences from 150 million to 200 million T cells. Study-level points and caveats: Presence/absence analyses rested on an assumption that sequencing depth was roughly uniform across donors. As was reported, the HLA-A and HLA-B alleles of most subjects were accurately predicted from TCR beta sequences.

PCR amplification relied on 60 Vbeta primers (plus 13 Jbeta primers). The repertoire was sequenced with immunoSEQ multiplex PCR; TCRdb's copy has only in-frame clones and lacks some. The sample lists about 190,000 clones; over 80% were seen once. Comments on this clone: No antigen is known for it.

The receptor comes from a man aged 40-55 years in good health and CMV-seropositive. Sequencing was done on a sample of PBMCs.

The CDR3 DNA follows: TGCGCCAGCAGCGCCGGGTTGGATACGCAGTATTTT. Protein sequence: CASSAGLDTQYF. V and J are TRBV5-1 and TRBJ2-3, with D unresolved. The CDR3 consists of 12 residues. V lost 4 bases and J 6 bases, leaving 9 bases between the germline ends. CDR1 and CDR2 (germline): SGHRS, YFSETQ. Looking up the rest from reference TRBV5-1 and TRBJ2-3 gives the full variable domain: KAGVTQTPRYLIKTRGQQVTLSCSPISGHRSVSWYQQTPGQGLQFLFEYFSETQRNKGNFPGRFSGRQFSNSRSEMNVSTLELGDSALYLCASSAGLDTQYFGPGTRLTVL.